This is a list of T cell receptor beta chains from one sample in a study of response to subunit inactivated influenza vaccine. TCRdb called the RT-PCR reads again in MiXCR, with one record for every CDR3 protein. Of hundreds of thousands of distinct CDR3 sequences in the sample, roughly 10% were seen once. Material: PBMCs from blood, obtained on the day of vaccination. The receptors originated from a man aged 45 to 65 who received an inactivated influenza vaccine. CDR3s include the opening cysteine and the closing phenylalanine or tryptophan. The order of the fields is J gene, clone size, V gene, D gene, CDR3 protein, CDR3 DNA. The D gene is left open where the match is weak. Rows may omit the clone size; those that give it use once, few, many or a size class.

TRBJ2-5 few TRBV11-2 TRBD2 CASSLNRGEETQYF TGTGCCAGCAGCCTGAACCGGGGGGAAGAGACCCAGTACTTC
TRBJ1-4 few TRBV14 NA CASSHPGDNLGGNEKLFF TGTGCCAGCAGCCACCCCGGGGACAATTTGGGAGGAAATGAAAAACTGTTTTTT
TRBJ1-2 many TRBV20-1 NA CSATPGYYGYTF TGCAGTGCCACTCCAGGCTACTATGGCTACACCTTC
TRBJ2-3 NA TRBV20-1 TRBD2 CSARSEVREPHAVTDTQYF TGCAGTGCTAGATCCGAGGTGCGGGAGCCCCACGCAGTCACAGATACGCAGTATTTT
TRBJ2-1 NA TRBV5-1 TRBD2 CASSLERRGAYNEQFF TGCGCCAGCAGCTTGGAGAGGCGGGGGGCGTACAATGAGCAGTTCTTC
TRBJ2-1 NA TRBV6-5 TRBD2 CASSHGLAGGSSYNEQFF TGTGCCAGCAGTCACGGACTAGCGGGGGGGAGCTCCTACAATGAGCAGTTCTTC
TRBJ1-5 NA TRBV7-3 NA CASSTFAGQPQHF TGTGCCAGCAGCACCTTCGCGGGGCAGCCCCAGCATTTT
TRBJ2-3 NA TRBV4-3 TRBD1 CASSQDLTLGQGPPTDTQYF TGCGCCAGCAGCCAAGACCTAACACTTGGACAGGGGCCCCCGACAGATACGCAGTATTTT
TRBJ2-1 few TRBV2 TRBD2 CASSESSGTNNEQFF TGTGCCAGCAGTGAGTCTAGCGGGACGAACAATGAGCAGTTCTTC
TRBJ2-5 many TRBV9 NA CASSPGTQETQYF TGTGCCAGCAGCCCCGGGACACAAGAGACCCAGTACTTC
TRBJ2-5 NA TRBV12-3/TRBV12-4 NA CASSQAPDNLKRYF TGTGCCAGCAGTCAGGCACCGGATAATCTTAAGCGGTACTTC
TRBJ2-7 NA TRBV24-1 TRBD1 CATSDSHGTGVPYEQYF TGTGCCACCAGTGATTCCCACGGGACAGGGGTACCCTACGAGCAGTACTTC
TRBJ2-3 NA TRBV18 TRBD2 CASSPPATSGVTDTQYF TGTGCCAGCTCACCACCTGCGACTAGCGGGGTTACAGATACGCAGTATTTT
TRBJ2-2 few TRBV20-1 NA CSARGPFGGELFF TGCAGTGCTAGAGGCCCCTTTGGCGGGGAGCTGTTTTTT
TRBJ2-1 NA TRBV15 TRBD2 CATSSDLTSGGLYNEQFF TGTGCCACCAGCAGCGACCTTACTAGCGGGGGACTATACAATGAGCAGTTCTTC
TRBJ2-1 NA TRBV6-1 TRBD2 CASSRGLAGGLYNEQFF TGTGCCAGCAGTAGGGGACTAGCGGGAGGGCTCTACAATGAGCAGTTCTTC
TRBJ1-5 few TRBV5-6 TRBD1 CASSLGGAGGNQPQHF TGTGCCAGCAGCTTAGGGGGCGCAGGAGGCAATCAGCCCCAGCATTTT
TRBJ1-1 few TRBV30 TRBD1 CAWSGTRQGEAFF TGTGCCTGGAGTGGGACCCGACAGGGTGAAGCTTTCTTT
TRBJ2-1 NA TRBV5-1 NA CASSLGGYLYNEQFF TGCGCCAGCAGCTTAGGCGGGTATCTTTACAATGAGCAGTTCTTC
TRBJ2-4 few TRBV19 TRBD2 CASSAGDLAKNIQYF TGTGCCAGTTCAGCGGGAGATTTAGCCAAAAACATTCAGTACTTC
TRBJ1-6 few TRBV6-6 NA CASTRTVNSPLHF TGTGCCAGCACGAGGACAGTTAATTCACCCCTCCACTTT
TRBJ1-5 few TRBV7-9 NA CASSPDTGLSQPQHF TGTGCCAGCAGCCCGGACACAGGGCTCAGTCAGCCCCAGCATTTT
TRBJ2-3 many TRBV7-9 NA CASLSWADTQYF TGTGCCAGCCTCTCCTGGGCAGATACGCAGTATTTT
TRBJ2-1 NA TRBV11-1 TRBD1 CASSSRRGTGTGGYSEQCF TGTGCCAGCAGCTCTAGACGGGGAACCGGGACAGGGGGCTATAGTGAGCAGTGCTTC
TRBJ2-3 NA TRBV5-1 NA CASTLVGTDTQYF TGCGCCAGCACTTTGGTCGGTACAGATACGCAGTATTTT
TRBJ2-5 NA TRBV30 NA CAWNGGEETQYF TGTGCCTGGAACGGGGGCGAGGAGACCCAGTACTTC
TRBJ2-1 few TRBV12-3/TRBV12-4 NA CASSPLGADSYNEQFF TGTGCCAGCAGTCCTCTCGGGGCCGACTCCTACAATGAGCAGTTCTTC
TRBJ2-3 NA TRBV29-1 NA CSVEDQGTDTQYF TGCAGCGTTGAAGATCAAGGCACAGATACGCAGTATTTT
TRBJ2-1 NA TRBV10-3 TRBD2 CAISPGLEYNEQFF TGTGCCATCAGTCCGGGACTAGAGTACAATGAGCAGTTCTTC
TRBJ2-2 few TRBV4-3 NA CASSQEVGTNTGELFF TGCGCCAGCAGCCAAGAGGTGGGCACGAACACCGGGGAGCTGTTTTTT
TRBJ2-3 NA TRBV29-1 TRBD2 CSVVRAGALADTQYF TGCAGCGTGGTTCGAGCGGGAGCGCTTGCAGATACGCAGTATTTT
TRBJ2-1 NA TRBV20-1 NA CSATDWGNEQFF TGCAGTGCCACTGACTGGGGCAATGAGCAGTTCTTC
TRBJ1-1 NA TRBV29-1 TRBD1 CSTKTGMNTEAFF TGCAGCACCAAGACAGGGATGAACACTGAAGCTTTCTTT
TRBJ2-5 few TRBV9 NA CASSAHRQTHQETQYF TGTGCCAGCAGCGCCCACCGACAAACGCACCAAGAGACCCAGTACTTC
TRBJ2-5 NA TRBV29-1 TRBD1 CSVEEADRGPQETQYF TGCAGCGTTGAAGAAGCTGACAGGGGGCCCCAAGAGACCCAGTACTTC
TRBJ2-1 few TRBV7-2 TRBD1 CASSPGQGRNVEQFF TGTGCCAGCAGCCCAGGACAGGGGAGGAACGTTGAGCAGTTCTTC